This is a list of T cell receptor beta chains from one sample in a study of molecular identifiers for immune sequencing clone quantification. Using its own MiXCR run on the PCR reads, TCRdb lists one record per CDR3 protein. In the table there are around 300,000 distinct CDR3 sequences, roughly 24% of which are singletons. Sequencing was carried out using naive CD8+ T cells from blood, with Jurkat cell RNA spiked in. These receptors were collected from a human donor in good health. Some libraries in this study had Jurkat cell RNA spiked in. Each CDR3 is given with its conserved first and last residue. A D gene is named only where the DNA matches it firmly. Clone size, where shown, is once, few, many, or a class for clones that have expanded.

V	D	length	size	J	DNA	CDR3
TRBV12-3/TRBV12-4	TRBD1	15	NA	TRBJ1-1	TGTGCCAGCAGTTTGTCCGGGACAGGGGCCACTGAAGCTTTCTTT	CASSLSGTGATEAFF
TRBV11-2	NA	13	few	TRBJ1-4	TGTGCCAGCAGCCGATGGAAGGGTGAAAAACTGTTTTTT	CASSRWKGEKLFF
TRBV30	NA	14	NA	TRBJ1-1	TGTGCCTCCCTGGGGGGCGCTTTGGACACTGAAGCTTCCTTT	CASLGGALDTEASF
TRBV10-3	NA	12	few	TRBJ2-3	TGTACCATCACCCCAGGGACAGATACGCAGTATTTT	CTITPGTDTQYF
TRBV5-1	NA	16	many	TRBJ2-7	TGCGCCAGCAGCACCTACTCGGGATATGTTGGCTACGAGCAGTACTTC	CASSTYSGYVGYEQYF
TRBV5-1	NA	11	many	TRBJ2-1	TGCGCCAGCAGCTTGTTAGGTGAGCAGTTCTTC	CASSLLGEQFF
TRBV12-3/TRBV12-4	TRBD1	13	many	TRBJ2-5	TGTGCCAGCAGCCTACAGGGGCAAGAGACCCAGTACTTC	CASSLQGQETQYF
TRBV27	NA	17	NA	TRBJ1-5	TGTGCCAGCAGTTTAGAAGTCCCCTCCCTTGGAAATCAGCCCCAGCATTTT	CASSLEVPSLGNQPQHF
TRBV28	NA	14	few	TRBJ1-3	TGTGCCAGCACTCCTCCCGCCCTGGGAAACACCATATATTTT	CASTPPALGNTIYF
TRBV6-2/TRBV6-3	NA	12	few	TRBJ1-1	TGTGCCAGCAGCTTGACAGGCCCCGGTGCTTTCTTT	CASSLTGPGAFF
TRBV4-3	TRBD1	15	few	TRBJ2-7	TGCGCCAGCAGCCAAAACGACAGGGGGGTCTACGAGCAGTACTTC	CASSQNDRGVYEQYF
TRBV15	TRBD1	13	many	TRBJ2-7	TGTGCCACCAGCAGCGACAGGGGCTACGAGCAGTACTTC	CATSSDRGYEQYF
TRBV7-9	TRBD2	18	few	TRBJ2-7	TGTGCCAGCAGCTCCCCAACACCGCGGGAGGGGACCTCCTACGAGCAGTACTTC	CASSSPTPREGTSYEQYF
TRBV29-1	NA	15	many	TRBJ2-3	TGCAGCGTTGAAGGTCTGGCAGTAGGCACAGATACGCAGTATTTT	CSVEGLAVGTDTQYF
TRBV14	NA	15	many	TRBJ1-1	TGTGCCAGCAGCCAGTTAGAATCAGAGCGGACTGAAGCTTTCTTT	CASSQLESERTEAFF
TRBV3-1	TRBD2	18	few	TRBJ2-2	TGTGCCAGCAGCCAGACTGCTTTCGGGGAGGGTGTCACCGGGGAGCTGTTTTTT	CASSQTAFGEGVTGELFF
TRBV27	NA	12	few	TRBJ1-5	TGTGCCAGCAGTTCAGGGGAAGGGGCCCAGCATTTT	CASSSGEGAQHF
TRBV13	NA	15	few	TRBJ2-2	TGTGCCAGCAGCTTAGGGCCAGGGTTCACCGGGGAGCTGTTTTTT	CASSLGPGFTGELFF
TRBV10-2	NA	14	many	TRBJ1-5	TGCGCCAGCAGTGGTTTCAGGGGATGGGAGCCCCAGCATTTT	CASSGFRGWEPQHF
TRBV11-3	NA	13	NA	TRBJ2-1	TGTGCCAGCAGCTTTAGCCCCCCCAATGAGCAGTTCTTC	CASSFSPPNEQFF
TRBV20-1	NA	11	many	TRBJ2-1	TGCAGTGCTCAAAGGAGGGCCGAGCAGTTCTTC	CSAQRRAEQFF
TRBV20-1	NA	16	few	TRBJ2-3	TGCAGTGCTGAACAGACTCCGGGACGCACCATGGATACGCAGTATTTT	CSAEQTPGRTMDTQYF
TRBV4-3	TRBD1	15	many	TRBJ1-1	TGCGCCAGCAGCCAGGACCGACAGGGATTGACTGAAGCTTTCTTT	CASSQDRQGLTEAFF
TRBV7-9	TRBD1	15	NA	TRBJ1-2	TGTGCCAGCAGCCCAGGGACAGGGGTTGCCTATGGCTACACCTTC	CASSPGTGVAYGYTF
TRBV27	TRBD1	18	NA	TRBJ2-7	TGTGCCAGCAGTCCGCGTCCCGGGACAGGGGACAAGGGCTACGAGCAGTACTTC	CASSPRPGTGDKGYEQYF
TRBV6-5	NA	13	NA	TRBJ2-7	TGTGCCAGCAGTTACGGGGCAGGGATGGGGCAGTACTTC	CASSYGAGMGQYF
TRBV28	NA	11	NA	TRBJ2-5	TGTGCCACCGCCTTCGGGACTCGGCTCTACTTC	CATAFGTRLYF
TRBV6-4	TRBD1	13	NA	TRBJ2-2	TGTGCCAGTCGGGACAGGGTCACCGGGGAGCTGTCTTTT	CASRDRVTGELSF
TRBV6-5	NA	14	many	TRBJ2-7	TGTGCCAGCAGTTACTCGCCAGTCCACTACGAGCAGTACTTC	CASSYSPVHYEQYF
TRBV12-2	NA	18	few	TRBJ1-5	TGTGCAAGTCGCTTAGCGGTGGTTGGGCACAGGGTTGAACAGCCCCAGCATTTT	CASRLAVVGHRVEQPQHF
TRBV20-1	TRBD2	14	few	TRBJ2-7	TGCAGTGCTAGACTAGCGGGGGGTGGTTACGAGCAGTACTTC	CSARLAGGGYEQYF
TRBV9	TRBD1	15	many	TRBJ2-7	TGTGCCAGCAGCCCCCATAGGGACAGGGCCTACGAGCAGTACTTC	CASSPHRDRAYEQYF
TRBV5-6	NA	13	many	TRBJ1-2	TGTGCCAGCAGCTTCCAGCAAGACTATGGCTACACCTTC	CASSFQQDYGYTF
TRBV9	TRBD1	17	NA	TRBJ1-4	TGTGCCAGCAGCGCCCACTTCGGGACAGGTTCTAATGAAAAACTGTTTTTT	CASSAHFGTGSNEKLFF
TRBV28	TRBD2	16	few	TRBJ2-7	TGTGCCAGCAGTTTATCGGGCGGGGGGGTCGGCTACGAGCAGTACTTC	CASSLSGGGVGYEQYF
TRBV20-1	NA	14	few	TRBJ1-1	TGCAGTGCTAGAGTGGCGGGGGATGGAACTGAAGCTTTCTTT	CSARVAGDGTEAFF
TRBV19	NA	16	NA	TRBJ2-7	TGTGCCAGTAGTATTTATTGGACCTCGCTTGCCTACGAGCAGTACTTC	CASSIYWTSLAYEQYF
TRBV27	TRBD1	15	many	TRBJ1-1	TGTGCCAGCAGTTCAGGGGGGTTTGTGAACACTGAAGCTTTCTTT	CASSSGGFVNTEAFF
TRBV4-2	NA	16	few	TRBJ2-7	TGTGCCAGCAGCCAAGATCTCGTGGGGGCCTCGGGCGAGCAGTACTTC	CASSQDLVGASGEQYF
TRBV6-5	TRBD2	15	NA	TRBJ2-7	TGTGCCAGCAGTTACCATACTAGCGGGGGGACGGAGCAGTACTTC	CASSYHTSGGTEQYF
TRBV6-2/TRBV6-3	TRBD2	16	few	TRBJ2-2	TGTGCCAGCAGTTACCTTCTAGCGGGAGTCACCGGGGAGCTGTTTTTT	CASSYLLAGVTGELFF
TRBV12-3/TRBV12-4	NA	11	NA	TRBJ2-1	TGTGCCAGCAGAACCGGACAGAAGCAGTTCTTC	CASRTGQKQFF
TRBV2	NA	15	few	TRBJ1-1	TGTGCCAGCAGTGAAGTCACAGATCTGAACACTGAAGCTTTCTTT	CASSEVTDLNTEAFF
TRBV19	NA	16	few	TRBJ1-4	TGTGCCAGTAGTATAAGGAGGATTCTGTCTAATGAAAAACTGTTTTTT	CASSIRRILSNEKLFF
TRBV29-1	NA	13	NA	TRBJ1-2	TGCAGCGTTGAGGGAGGAGCCCCCTATGGCTACACCTTC	CSVEGGAPYGYTF
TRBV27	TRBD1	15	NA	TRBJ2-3	TGTGCCAGCAGTTTTTACGGACAGGGTGTAGATACGCAGTATTTT	CASSFYGQGVDTQYF
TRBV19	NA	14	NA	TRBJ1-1	TGTGCCGGTAGTATTGACAGGATGGGGACTGAAGCTTTCTTT	CAGSIDRMGTEAFF
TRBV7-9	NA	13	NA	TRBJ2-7	TGTGCCAGCAGCCTGTGGGAGTCCTACGAGCAGTACTTC	CASSLWESYEQYF
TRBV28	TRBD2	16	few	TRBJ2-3	TGTGCCAGCAGTTTCGGACTAGCGGGAGGGAGAGGTACGCAGTATTTT	CASSFGLAGGRGTQYF
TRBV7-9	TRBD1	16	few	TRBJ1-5	TGTGCCAGCAGCTTAGACGGACAGGGAAAGATTCAGCCCCAGCATTTT	CASSLDGQGKIQPQHF
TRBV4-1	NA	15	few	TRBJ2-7	TGCGCCAGCAGCCAAGAACTCAGGGTTCCTTACGAGCAGTACTTC	CASSQELRVPYEQYF
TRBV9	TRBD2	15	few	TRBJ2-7	TGTGCCAGCAGCGTAGGTAGCGGGAGTGACTACGAGCAGTACTTC	CASSVGSGSDYEQYF
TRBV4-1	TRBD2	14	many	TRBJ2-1	TGCGCCAGCACCCAGGCGGGGGGTTACAATGAGCAGTTCTTC	CASTQAGGYNEQFF